The TCR beta chain under discussion was sequenced for a study of blood T cell repertoires in COVID-19. As for the study in general: The United States, Italy and Spain were the sources of the acute and convalescent COVID-19 samples. T cells, B-cell-depleted T cells, or PBMCs provided the cDNA or gDNA that served as material.

The CDR3 contains 15 residues. V trimming: 4 bases; J trimming: 12 bases; junction bases outside the gene matches: 10. The germline CDR1 and CDR2 sequences are KGHDR and SFDVKD. Per the original data handling: The assay estimated nucleated cells by amplifying reference gene primers. The method was immunoSEQ multiplex PCR; TCRdb's version includes in-frame clones alone and lacks a portion of them. That table supplies the V and J calls and clone size; D and trimming were determined from the DNA. This sample yields 45,000 to 50,000 clones, of which approximately 85% are seen a single time; around a third belongs to the top ten. This clone was recorded a few times.

This receptor was taken from an elderly woman with COVID-19, enrolled during active disease. Sample: peripheral blood. The V call is TRBV24-1, the J call TRBJ2-1; 11 bases agree with TRBD2. The CDR3 loop reads CATSEASGRQRGQFF. The DNA of the CDR3 is TGTGCCACCAGTGAGGCTAGCGGGAGGCAAAGGGGGCAGTTCTTC.